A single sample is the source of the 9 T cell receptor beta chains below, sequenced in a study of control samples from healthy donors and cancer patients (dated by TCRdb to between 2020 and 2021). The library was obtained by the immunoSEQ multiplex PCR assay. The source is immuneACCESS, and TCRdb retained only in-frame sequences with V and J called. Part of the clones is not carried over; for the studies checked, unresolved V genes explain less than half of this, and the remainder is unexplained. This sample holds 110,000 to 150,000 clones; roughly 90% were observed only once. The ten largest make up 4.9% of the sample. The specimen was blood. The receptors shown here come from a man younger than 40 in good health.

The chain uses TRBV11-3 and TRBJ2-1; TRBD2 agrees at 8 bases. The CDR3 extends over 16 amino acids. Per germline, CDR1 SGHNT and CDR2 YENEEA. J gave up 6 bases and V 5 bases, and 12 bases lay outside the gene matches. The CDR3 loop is CASSPGQRERVNEQFF. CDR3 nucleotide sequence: TGTGCCAGCAGCCCGGGTCAGCGGGAGAGAGTCAATGAGCAGTTCTTC.

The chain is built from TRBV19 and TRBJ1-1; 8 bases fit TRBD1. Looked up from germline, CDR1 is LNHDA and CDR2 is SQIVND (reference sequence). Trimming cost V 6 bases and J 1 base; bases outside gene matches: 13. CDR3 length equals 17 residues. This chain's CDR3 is CASRPMTGDRWNTEAFF. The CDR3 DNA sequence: TGTGCCAGTAGGCCGATGACGGGGGACAGGTGGAACACTGAAGCTTTCTTT.

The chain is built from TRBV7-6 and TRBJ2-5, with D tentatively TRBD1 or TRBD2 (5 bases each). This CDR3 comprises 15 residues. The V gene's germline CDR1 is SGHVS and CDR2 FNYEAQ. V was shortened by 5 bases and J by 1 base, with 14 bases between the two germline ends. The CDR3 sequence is CASSLVAGGQETQYF. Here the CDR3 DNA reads TGTGCCAGCAGCCTAGTAGCTGGGGGCCAAGAGACCCAGTACTTC. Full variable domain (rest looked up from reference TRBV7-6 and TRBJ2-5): GAGVSQSPRYKVTKRGQDVALRCDPISGHVSLYWYRQALGQGPEFLTYFNYEAQQDKSGLPNDRFSAERPEGSISTLTIQRTEQRDSAMYRCASSLVAGGQETQYFGPGTRLLVL.

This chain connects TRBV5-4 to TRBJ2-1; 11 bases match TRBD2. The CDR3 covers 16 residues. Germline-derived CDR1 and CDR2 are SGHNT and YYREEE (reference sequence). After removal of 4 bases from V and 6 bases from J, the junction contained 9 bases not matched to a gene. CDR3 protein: CASSEGGLAGGNEQFF. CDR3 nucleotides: TGTGCCAGCAGCGAAGGAGGGCTAGCGGGGGGCAATGAGCAGTTCTTC.

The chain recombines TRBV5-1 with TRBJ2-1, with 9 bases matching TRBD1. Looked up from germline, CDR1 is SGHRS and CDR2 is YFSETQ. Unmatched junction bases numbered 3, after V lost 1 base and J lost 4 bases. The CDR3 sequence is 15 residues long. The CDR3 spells CASSLRDRVYNEQFF. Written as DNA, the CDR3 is TGCGCCAGCAGCTTGCGGGACAGGGTGTACAATGAGCAGTTCTTC.

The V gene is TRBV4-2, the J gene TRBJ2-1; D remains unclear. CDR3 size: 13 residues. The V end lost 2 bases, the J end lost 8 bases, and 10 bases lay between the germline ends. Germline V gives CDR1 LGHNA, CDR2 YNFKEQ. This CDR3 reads CASSQLSVHEQFF. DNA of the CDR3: TGTGCCAGCAGCCAATTGTCGGTTCATGAGCAGTTCTTC.

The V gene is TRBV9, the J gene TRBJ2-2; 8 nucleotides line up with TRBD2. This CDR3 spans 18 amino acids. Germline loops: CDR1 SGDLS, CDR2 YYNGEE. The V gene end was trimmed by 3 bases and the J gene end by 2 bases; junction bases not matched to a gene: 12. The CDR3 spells CASSAAWKGLVNTGELFF. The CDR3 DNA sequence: TGTGCCAGCAGCGCAGCCTGGAAGGGACTAGTAAACACCGGGGAGCTGTTTTTT.

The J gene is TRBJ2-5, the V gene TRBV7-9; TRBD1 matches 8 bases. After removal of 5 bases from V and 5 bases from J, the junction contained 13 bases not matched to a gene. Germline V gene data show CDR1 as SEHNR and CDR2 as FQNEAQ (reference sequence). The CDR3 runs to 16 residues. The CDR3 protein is CASSGTGRGPWETQYF. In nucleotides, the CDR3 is TGTGCCAGCAGCGGAACGGGCAGGGGGCCATGGGAGACCCAGTACTTC. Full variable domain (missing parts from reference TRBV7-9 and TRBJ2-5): DTGVSQNPRHKITKRGQNVTFRCDPISEHNRLYWYRQTLGQGPEFLTYFQNEAQLEKSRLLSDRFSAERPKGSFSTLEIQRTEQGDSAMYLCASSGTGRGPWETQYFGPGTRLLVL.

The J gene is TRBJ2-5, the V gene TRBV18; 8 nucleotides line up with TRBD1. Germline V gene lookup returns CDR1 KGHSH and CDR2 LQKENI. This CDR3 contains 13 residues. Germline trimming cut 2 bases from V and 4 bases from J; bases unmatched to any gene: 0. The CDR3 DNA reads TGTGCCAGCTCACCAGACAGGGGAGAGACCCAGTACTTC. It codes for CASSPDRGETQYF.